These 26 T cell receptor beta chains originate from one sample sequenced in a study of regulatory T cells in long-lasting Graves disease. iRepertoire HTBI primers and Arm-PCR of CDR3 regions built TCR beta libraries. Each CDR3 protein is one row after TCRdb ran MiXCR on the multiplex PCR reads. The sample carries under 300,000 distinct CDR3 sequences, about a sixth recorded once. Stated time point: newly diagnosed GD, antithyroid drugs for less than 3 months. After RNA was extracted from PBMCs, the TCR library was made from it. Sequencing was performed on peripheral blood mononuclear cells (PBMCs), taken at new diagnosis, from a patient treated with antithyroid drugs. These receptors were collected from a female donor with Graves disease.

As to this clonotype: A much bigger clone sits one base away, suggesting this may be a read error. The V gene is TRBV7-2, the J gene TRBJ2-7, with TRBD2 matching 10 bases. The CDR3 spans 16 residues. The germline V gene encodes CDR1 SGHTA and CDR2 FQGNSA. The chain's CDR3 is CASSLDTSGAYYEQHF. The DNA for the CDR3 is TGTGCCAGCAGCTTAGATACTAGCGGGGCCTATTACGAGCAGCACTTC.

The table lists this clonotype with many counts. This chain connects TRBV2 to TRBJ2-1; TRBD2 agrees at 10 bases. Germline V gives CDR1 SNHLY, CDR2 FYNNEI. The CDR3 sequence is 15 residues long. After removal of 7 bases from V and 4 bases from J, the junction contained 7 bases not matched to a gene. CDR3 residues: CASNREREGYNEQFF. The CDR3 nucleotides are TGTGCCAGCAACCGCGAGCGGGAGGGTTACAATGAGCAGTTCTTC.

Points on this clonotype: This may arise from a read error, as a much more abundant clone is one base away. The chain employs TRBV7-2 and TRBJ2-7; unclear D gene. Trimming cost V 6 bases and J 0 bases, with 12 bases left between them. Germline V CDR1 and CDR2: SGHTA, FQGNSA. This CDR3 has 14 residues. The CDR3 nucleotides read TGTGCCAGCAGTGTCACTCGCGACTCCTACGAGCAGTACTTC. Its translation: CASSVTRDSYEQYF.

The chain employs TRBV19 and TRBJ1-5, with TRBD1 matching over 9 bases. V lost 2 bases to trimming and J lost 1 base; unmatched junction nucleotides: 6. The CDR3 is made up of 17 amino acids. The germline CDR1 and CDR2 sequences are LNHDA and SQIVND (reference sequence). CDR3 coding DNA: TGTGCCAGTAGTATATTACAGGGGGCGACGAGCAATCAGCCCCAGCATTTT. Its protein is CASSILQGATSNQPQHF.

This clonotype was counted ten times or more. The chain couples TRBV6-1 to TRBJ2-7; D is unresolved. Trimming removed 6 bases at V and 0 bases at J, with 12 bases between. Germline CDR1 and CDR2: MNHNS and SASEGT. This CDR3 has 14 residues. The CDR3 DNA sequence: TGTGCCAGCAGAACGGATGCCGGCTCCTACGAGCAGTACTTC. Protein sequence: CASRTDAGSYEQYF.

The chain links TRBV12-3 or TRBV12-4 to TRBJ1-2, with TRBD1 matching 8 bases. After removal of 6 bases from V and 4 bases from J, the junction contained 10 bases not matched to a gene. This CDR3 is 15 amino acids long. The CDR3, as DNA: TGTGCCAGCAGCCCCCGGACAGGGAGGGGCTATGGCTACACCTTC. Translating gives CASSPRTGRGYGYTF.

This clonotype occurred many times. The chain uses TRBV3-1 and TRBJ2-3, with a weak D call TRBD1 (6 bases). The DNA end is more similar to TRBJ2-7, so the J call may be wrong. The CDR3 is made up of 14 amino acids. Germline CDR1 reads LGHDT; CDR2 reads YNNKEL (reference sequence). Here the CDR3 DNA reads TGTGCCAGCAGCCAAGATGGGGGCGCCTACGAGCAGTACTTC. It specifies CASSQDGGAYEQYF.

The sample holds many counts of this clonotype. At one of its ends the junction is not consistent with the germline gene, which may arise from a read error. The chain joins TRBV4-3 to TRBJ2-7; D possibly uses TRBD1 or TRBD2 (6 bases each). Germline CDR1 is LGHNA and CDR2 is YSLEER. The CDR3 contains 15 residues. Here the CDR3 DNA reads TGTGCCAGCAGCCCTAGCGCCGGGGGCCTCTACGAGCAGTACTTC. Translating gives CASSPSAGGLYEQYF.

Remarks on this clonotype: This likely reflects a read error, since a far larger clone is one base away. The J gene is TRBJ2-7, the V gene TRBV9, with 15 bases that match TRBD2. Germline-derived CDR1 and CDR2 are SGDLS and YYNGEE. V shed 4 bases and J 7 bases; nucleotides not matched to a gene: 9. The CDR3 is 16 amino acids. For the CDR3, the DNA is TGTGCCAGCAGCCGAGGACTAGCGGGAGGGTTGGATGAGCAGTACTTC. Translation: CASSRGLAGGLDEQYF.

This clonotype was found many times. The chain has TRBV3-1 and TRBJ1-2; maybe TRBD1 (5 bases). CDR3 length: 14 residues. Germline V gives CDR1 LGHDT, CDR2 YNNKEL (reference sequence). The V end lost 2 bases, the J end lost 2 bases, and 9 bases lay between the germline ends. DNA for the CDR3: TGTGCCAGCAGCCAAAGTAAGGGGAACTATGGCTACACCTTC. Protein sequence: CASSQSKGNYGYTF.

This clonotype was observed at least ten times. In DNA, the CDR3 is TGTGCCAGCAAAGTGCGGGGGGCCACAGATACGCAGTATTTT. This codes for CASKVRGATDTQYF. V gene TRBV2 combines with J gene TRBJ2-3, with 8 positions matching TRBD2. Germline CDR1 is SNHLY and CDR2 is FYNNEI. This CDR3 region has 14 residues. V shed 7 bases and J 2 bases; nucleotides not matched to a gene: 5.

This clonotype has at least ten counts. The gene calls are TRBV2 and TRBJ1-1, with 10 bases lining up with TRBD1. Germline V gene sequence: CDR1 SNHLY, CDR2 FYNNEI. The V gene end was trimmed by 8 bases and the J gene end by 5 bases; junction bases not matched to a gene: 2. This CDR3 contains 12 residues. This CDR3 reads CASGTGVTEAFF. CDR3 coding DNA: TGTGCCAGCGGGACAGGGGTTACTGAAGCTTTCTTT.

This clonotype was counted ten times or more. The genes are TRBV18 and TRBJ2-5; tentative D call: TRBD1 (6 bases). Germline V gene lookup returns CDR1 KGHSH and CDR2 LQKENI. V gave up 2 bases and J gave up 3 bases, with 7 bases separating them. This CDR3 has 13 residues. The CDR3 sequence is CASSPNREETQYF. The CDR3 DNA reads TGTGCCAGCTCACCAAACAGGGAAGAGACCCAGTACTTC.

This rearrangement joins TRBV2 to TRBJ2-7; 8 positions agree with TRBD1. V lost 6 bases to trimming and J lost 6 bases; unmatched junction nucleotides: 13. Germline loops: CDR1 SNHLY, CDR2 FYNNEI. The CDR3 totals 15 residues. CDR3 region: CASRGDRGPWGEQYF. The CDR3 DNA sequence: TGTGCCAGCAGGGGCGACAGGGGCCCCTGGGGCGAGCAGTACTTC.

This clonotype has a handful of counts. This rearrangement joins TRBV12-3 or TRBV12-4 to TRBJ1-2, with 12 bases aligning to TRBD1. This CDR3 is built from 16 residues. Trimming removed 6 bases from V and 1 base from J; junction bases left unmatched: 6. For the CDR3, the DNA is TGTGCCAGCAGCCGGGACAGGGGGCCCCTTAACTATGGCTACACCTTC. Translation gives CASSRDRGPLNYGYTF.

This clonotype was picked up many times. This chain joins TRBV7-9 and TRBJ1-1; D uncertain. CDR1 and CDR2 (germline): SEHNR, FQNEAQ (reference sequence). This CDR3 is 14 amino acids long. The V gene lost 1 base and the J gene lost 7 bases, with 13 bases spanning the gap. The CDR3 is CASSLERPAGEAFF. The CDR3 DNA sequence: TGTGCCAGCAGCTTAGAACGTCCGGCAGGTGAAGCTTTCTTT.

This clonotype has at least ten counts. The chain recombines TRBV3-1 with TRBJ1-4; D unresolved. V shed 6 bases and J shed 4 bases, with 12 bases lying between them. CDR1 LGHDT and CDR2 YNNKEL come from the germline V gene (reference sequence). The CDR3 loop spans 14 amino acids. CDR3 in DNA: TGTGCCAGCAGTCATTCCGGGTATAATGAAAAACTGTTTTTT. Its protein is CASSHSGYNEKLFF. The entire variable domain, with the rest obtained from reference TRBV3-1 and TRBJ1-4, is as follows: DTAVSQTPKYLVTQMGNDKSIKCEQNLGHDTMYWYKQDSKKFLKIMFSYNNKELIINETVPNRFSPKSPDKAHLNLHINSLELGDSAVYFCASSHSGYNEKLFFGSGTQLSVL.

This clonotype was seen repeatedly, ten times or more. The CDR3 DNA reads TGTGCCACCAGCAGAGATCGTTCCGGGGGAGGCCGGAACACTGAAGCTTTCTTT. It encodes CATSRDRSGGGRNTEAFF. The V gene is TRBV15, the J gene TRBJ1-1; TRBD1 is a possible D gene (5 bases). The CDR3 loop spans 18 amino acids. Per germline, CDR1 LNHNV and CDR2 YYDKDF (reference sequence). Trimming removed 0 bases from V and 1 base from J, with 18 bases in between.

This clonotype appeared many times. The chain couples TRBV2 to TRBJ2-2, with 9 bases fitting TRBD2. The ends lost 6 bases at V and 6 bases at J; junction bases unmatched: 8. Germline V gene lookup returns CDR1 SNHLY and CDR2 FYNNEI. The CDR3 is made up of 15 amino acids. CDR3 protein: CASSLGVAGAGELFF. DNA of the CDR3: TGTGCCAGCAGCCTTGGGGTAGCGGGAGCCGGGGAGCTGTTTTTT.

Many counts were recorded for this clonotype. The rearrangement links TRBV12-3 or TRBV12-4 to TRBJ2-7, with 10 bases fitting TRBD1. J was trimmed by 3 bases and V by 6 bases; bases with no gene match: 5. The CDR3 covers 14 residues. The CDR3: CASRRQGAGYEQYF. The DNA for the CDR3 is TGTGCCAGCAGAAGACAGGGGGCGGGCTACGAGCAGTACTTC.

This chain joins TRBV5-1 and TRBJ2-1; D is possibly TRBD1 (6 bases). The germline V and J ends were trimmed by 3 bases and 10 bases, with 11 bases remaining between them. The CDR3 contains 12 residues. Germline CDR1 SGHRS, CDR2 YFSETQ. CDR3 residues: CASSSTGREQFF. The CDR3 nucleotides are TGCGCCAGCAGCTCAACAGGGCGAGAGCAGTTCTTC.

This clonotype has at least ten counts. The chain employs TRBV11-2 and TRBJ2-1; D call uncertain. The V end was cut by 0 bases, the J end by 3 bases, with 3 bases between. The CDR3 is 13 residues long. Germline V gene sequence: CDR1 SGHAT, CDR2 FQNNGV. The CDR3 bases are TGTGCCAGCAGCTTAGACCTCTACAATGAGCAGTTCTTC. Protein product: CASSLDLYNEQFF.

This clonotype was detected many times. V gene TRBV5-6 combines with J gene TRBJ2-1; TRBD2 agrees at 15 bases. V shed 4 bases and J 0 bases; nucleotides not matched to a gene: 17. The germline gives CDR1 SGHDT, CDR2 YYEEEE. The CDR3 has 22 residues. CDR3 nucleotide sequence: TGTGCCAGCAGCCTTACAGGAGCTGGGACTAGCGGGAGGAGGAGCTCCTACAATGAGCAGTTCTTC. Its protein is CASSLTGAGTSGRRSSYNEQFF.

In its sample, this clonotype was seen many times. The CDR3 reads CSAPPHGGKTYNEQFF. The CDR3 nucleotides are TGCAGTGCCCCCCCACATGGCGGGAAAACATACAATGAGCAGTTCTTC. The rearrangement joins TRBV20-1 to TRBJ2-1; tentatively, D is TRBD2 (6 bases). The CDR3 spans 16 residues. The V and J ends lost 6 bases and 4 bases respectively, with 22 bases between them. Germline V CDR1 and CDR2: DFQATT, SNEGSKA (reference sequence).

This clonotype was seen ten or more times. The chain recombines TRBV9 with TRBJ2-1, with a possible D match to TRBD2 (5 bases). This CDR3 has 14 amino acids. Germline V gene data show CDR1 as SGDLS and CDR2 as YYNGEE. Trimming cost V 0 bases and J 5 bases, with 9 bases left between them. The CDR3 loop reads CASSVDPGNNEQFF. Written as DNA, the CDR3 is TGTGCCAGCAGCGTAGATCCGGGAAACAATGAGCAGTTCTTC.

This clonotype has at least ten counts. This chain joins TRBV9 and TRBJ2-2, with a possible D match to TRBD2 (6 bases). V dropped 6 bases and J dropped 0 bases, with 12 bases sitting between them. The germline V gene has CDR1 SGDLS and CDR2 YYNGEE. The CDR3 is 15 amino acids. The chain's CDR3 is CASINGTPNTGELFF. DNA for the CDR3: TGTGCCAGCATCAACGGGACTCCGAACACCGGGGAGCTGTTTTTT.